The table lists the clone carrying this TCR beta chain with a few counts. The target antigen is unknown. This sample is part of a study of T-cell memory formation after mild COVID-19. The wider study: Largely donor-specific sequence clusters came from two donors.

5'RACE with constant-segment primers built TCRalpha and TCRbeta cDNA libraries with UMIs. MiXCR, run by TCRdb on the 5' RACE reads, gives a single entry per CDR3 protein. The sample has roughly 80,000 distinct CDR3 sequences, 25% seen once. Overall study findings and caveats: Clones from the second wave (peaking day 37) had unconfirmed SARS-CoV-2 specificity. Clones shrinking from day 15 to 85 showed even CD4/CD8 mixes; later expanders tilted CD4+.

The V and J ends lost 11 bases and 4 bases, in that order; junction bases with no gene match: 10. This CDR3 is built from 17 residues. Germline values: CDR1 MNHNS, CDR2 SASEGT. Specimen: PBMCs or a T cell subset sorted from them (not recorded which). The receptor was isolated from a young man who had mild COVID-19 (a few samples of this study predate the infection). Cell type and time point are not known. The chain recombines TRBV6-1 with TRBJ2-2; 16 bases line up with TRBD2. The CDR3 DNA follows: TGTGCCGGAACGGGACTAGCGGGGGGGCCAATCACCGGGGAGCTGTTTTTT. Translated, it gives CAGTGLAGGPITGELFF.